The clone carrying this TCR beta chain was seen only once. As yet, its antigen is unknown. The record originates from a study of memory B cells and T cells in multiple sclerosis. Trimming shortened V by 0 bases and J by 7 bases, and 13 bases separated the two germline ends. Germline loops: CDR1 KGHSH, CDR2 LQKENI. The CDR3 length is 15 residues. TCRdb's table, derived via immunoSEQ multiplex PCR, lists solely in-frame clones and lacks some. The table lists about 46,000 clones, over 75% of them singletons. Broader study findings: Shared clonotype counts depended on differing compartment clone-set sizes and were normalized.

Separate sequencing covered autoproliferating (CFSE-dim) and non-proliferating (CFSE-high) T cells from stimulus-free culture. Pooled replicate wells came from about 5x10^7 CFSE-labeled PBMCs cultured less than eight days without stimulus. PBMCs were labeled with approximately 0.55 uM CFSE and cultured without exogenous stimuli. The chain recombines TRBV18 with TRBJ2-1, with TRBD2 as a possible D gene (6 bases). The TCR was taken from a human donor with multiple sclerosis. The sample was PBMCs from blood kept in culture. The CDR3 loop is CASSPPRGAGNEQFF. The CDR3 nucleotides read TGTGCCAGCTCACCACCGAGGGGCGCGGGGAATGAGCAGTTCTTC.